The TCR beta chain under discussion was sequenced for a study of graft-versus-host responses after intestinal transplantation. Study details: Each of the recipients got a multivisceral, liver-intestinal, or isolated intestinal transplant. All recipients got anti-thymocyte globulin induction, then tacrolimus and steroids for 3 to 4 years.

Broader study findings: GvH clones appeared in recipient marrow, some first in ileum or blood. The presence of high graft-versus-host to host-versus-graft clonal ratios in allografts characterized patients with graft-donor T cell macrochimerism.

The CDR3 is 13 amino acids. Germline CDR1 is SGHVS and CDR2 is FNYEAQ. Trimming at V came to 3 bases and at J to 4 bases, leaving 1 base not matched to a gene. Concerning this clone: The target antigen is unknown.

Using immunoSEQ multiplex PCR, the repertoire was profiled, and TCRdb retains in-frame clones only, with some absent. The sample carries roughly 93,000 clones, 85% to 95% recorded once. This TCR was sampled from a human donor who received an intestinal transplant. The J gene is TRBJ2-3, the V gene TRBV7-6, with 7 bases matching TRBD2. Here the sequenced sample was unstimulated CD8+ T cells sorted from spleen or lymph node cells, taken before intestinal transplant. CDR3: CASSLGRADTQYF. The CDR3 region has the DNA TGTGCCAGCAGCTTGGGGAGGGCAGATACGCAGTATTTT.